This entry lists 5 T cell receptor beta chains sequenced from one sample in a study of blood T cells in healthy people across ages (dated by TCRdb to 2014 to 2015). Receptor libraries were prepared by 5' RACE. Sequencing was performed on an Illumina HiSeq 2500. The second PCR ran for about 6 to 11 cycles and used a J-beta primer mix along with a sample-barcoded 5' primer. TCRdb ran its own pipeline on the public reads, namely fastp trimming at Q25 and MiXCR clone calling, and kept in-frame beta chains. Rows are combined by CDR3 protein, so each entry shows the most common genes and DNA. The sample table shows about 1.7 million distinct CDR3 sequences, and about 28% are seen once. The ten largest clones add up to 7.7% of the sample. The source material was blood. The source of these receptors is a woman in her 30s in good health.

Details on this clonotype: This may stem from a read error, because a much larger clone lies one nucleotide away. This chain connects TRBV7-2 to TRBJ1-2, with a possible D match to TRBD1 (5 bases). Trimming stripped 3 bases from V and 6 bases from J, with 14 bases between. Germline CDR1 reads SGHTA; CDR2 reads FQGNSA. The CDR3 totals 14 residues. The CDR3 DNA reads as TGTGCCAGCAGCTTGCAGGGAAGGGACCATGGCTACACCTTC. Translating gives CASSLQGRDHGYTF.

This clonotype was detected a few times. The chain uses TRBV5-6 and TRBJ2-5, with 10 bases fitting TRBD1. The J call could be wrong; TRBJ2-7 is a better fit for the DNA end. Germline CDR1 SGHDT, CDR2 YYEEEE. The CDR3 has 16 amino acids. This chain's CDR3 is CASSLLGQGSTYEQYF. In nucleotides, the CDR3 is TGTGCCAGCAGCTTGTTGGGACAGGGGTCAACCTACGAGCAGTACTTC.

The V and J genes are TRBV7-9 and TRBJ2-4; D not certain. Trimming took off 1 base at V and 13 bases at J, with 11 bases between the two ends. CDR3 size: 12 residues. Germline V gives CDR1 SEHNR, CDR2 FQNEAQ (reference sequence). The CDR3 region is CASSLVNPPQYF. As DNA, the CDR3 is TGTGCCAGCAGCTTAGTCAATCCCCCCCAGTACTTC.

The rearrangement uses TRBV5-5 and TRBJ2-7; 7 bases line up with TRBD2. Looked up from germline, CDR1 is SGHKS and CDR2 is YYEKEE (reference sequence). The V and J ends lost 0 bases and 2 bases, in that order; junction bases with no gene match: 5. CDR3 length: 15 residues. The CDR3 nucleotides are TGTGCCAGCAGCTTGGCTGTTGGGGGGGCCTACGAGCAGTACTTC. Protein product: CASSLAVGGAYEQYF.

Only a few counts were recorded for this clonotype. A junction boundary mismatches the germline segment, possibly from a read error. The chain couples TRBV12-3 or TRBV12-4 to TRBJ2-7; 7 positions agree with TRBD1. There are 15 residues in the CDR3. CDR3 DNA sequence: TGTGCCAGCAGGTCGAACACAGGGGTTCACTACAAGCAGTACTTC. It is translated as CASRSNTGVHYKQYF.